This section outlines one T cell receptor (beta chain) sequence together with its context. Its cognate antigen is unknown. Every bit of the isolated RNA underwent reverse transcription, so sequencing read expressed TCRB transcripts. The table came from immunoSEQ multiplex PCR; TCRdb's copy has only in-frame clones and leaves some out. The sample gives 900,000 or so clones, roughly 17% of which show up once; around 0.02% is in the top ten. Germline loops: CDR1 MNHEY, CDR2 SMNVEV (reference sequence). This CDR3 comprises 13 residues. V was pared by 4 bases and J by 5 bases, with 8 bases between. The data derive from a study of beta chain features in type 1 diabetes. Whole-study findings and limits: Whether HLA type influences TCRB rearrangement remained unresolved here.

This clonotype originated in a woman younger than 35 in good health. The chain is built from TRBV27 and TRBJ2-2; tentative D call: TRBD1 (5 bases). Material for sequencing was naive CD4+ T cells from blood. This CDR3 reads CASSYRGTGELFF. CDR3 sequence (DNA): TGTGCCAGCAGTTATAGGGGAACCGGGGAGCTGTTTTTT.